Detailed here is one TCR beta chain. Here immunoSEQ multiplex PCR was the method, and the copy in TCRdb shows in-frame clones only, minus some. The sample includes 24,000 or so clones, 78% seen only once; the top ten take 2% to 2.5%. This sample was included in a study of preoperative IRX-2 immunotherapy in early breast cancer. Treatment noted: preoperative locoregional IRX-2 cytokine immunotherapy. Preoperative locoregional IRX-2 cytokine immunotherapy was tested in the phase Ib source study. V shed 0 bases and J shed 2 bases, with 20 bases lying between them. Germline lookup yields CDR1 MNHGY and CDR2 SAAAGT. This CDR3 is 18 amino acids long.

The rearrangement uses TRBV6-8 and TRBJ2-7; tentative D call: TRBD2 (8 bases). The receptor was derived from a human donor with breast cancer. This material consisted of lymph node tissue, taken before IRX-2 immunotherapy. The DNA for the CDR3 is TGTGCCAGCAGTTACTCGCGACCCGGGACAGCGGGGGCCTACGAGCAGTACTTC. Translated, it gives CASSYSRPGTAGAYEQYF.